The 5 T cell receptor beta chains below come from one sample, sequenced in a study of T cells in narcolepsy. Clones were read by immunoSEQ multiplex PCR, and TCRdb kept only the in-frame ones, dropping some. Of 35,000 or so clones in the sample, over 75% were seen once. Material for sequencing was CD45RA- memory CD4+ T cells from PBMCs. The receptors were gathered from a human donor with narcolepsy.

As to this clone: Sequence at one end of the junction differs from germline and may be a read error. Other DNA sequences within the sample encode an identical CDR3. This rearrangement joins TRBV2 to TRBJ1-1; the D is unclear. Looked up from germline, CDR1 is SNHLY and CDR2 is FYNNEI. The CDR3 runs to 14 residues. For the CDR3, the DNA is TGTGCCAGCACCTCGTCGGTAACGGGCACTGAAGCTTTCTTC. Its translation: CASTSSVTGTEAFF.

This clone appeared a single time. The chain recombines TRBV7-2 with TRBJ2-7, with 10 bases lining up with TRBD1. V trimming: 0 bases; J trimming: 4 bases; junction bases outside the gene matches: 3. The CDR3 runs to 15 residues. Germline V lookup: CDR1 SGHTA, CDR2 FQGNSA. CDR3 amino acids: CASSLAGTGVYEQYF. DNA of the CDR3: TGTGCCAGCAGCTTAGCCGGGACAGGGGTATACGAGCAGTACTTC.

The chain carries TRBV4-3 and TRBJ2-5; TRBD2 might be the D (7 bases). Germline V gives CDR1 LGHNA, CDR2 YSLEER. V lost 1 base, J lost 4 bases, and 13 bases lay in between. This CDR3 is 15 amino acids long. CDR3 bases: TGCGCCAGCAGCCAAGCCCAGGGGAGGGGAGAGACCCAGTACTTC. Its translation is CASSQAQGRGETQYF.

The V call is TRBV4-2, the J call TRBJ2-5; D may be TRBD2 (6 bases). CDR3 length equals 16 residues. Germline CDR1 and CDR2: LGHNA and YNFKEQ. The V end was cut by 0 bases, the J end by 3 bases, with 14 bases between. The CDR3 DNA sequence: TGTGCCAGCAGCCAAGATGTCGGAGGGCGCGAAGAGACCCAGTACTTC. Protein: CASSQDVGGREETQYF.

This clone has a handful of counts. The CDR3 loop is CASSFWGNTIYF. The CDR3 DNA sequence: TGTGCCAGCAGCTTTTGGGGAAACACCATATATTTT. The chain recombines TRBV7-9 with TRBJ1-3; D call uncertain. Germline V gene lookup returns CDR1 SEHNR and CDR2 FQNEAQ (reference sequence). The CDR3 has 12 residues. Trimming removed 3 bases at V and 4 bases at J, with 4 bases between.